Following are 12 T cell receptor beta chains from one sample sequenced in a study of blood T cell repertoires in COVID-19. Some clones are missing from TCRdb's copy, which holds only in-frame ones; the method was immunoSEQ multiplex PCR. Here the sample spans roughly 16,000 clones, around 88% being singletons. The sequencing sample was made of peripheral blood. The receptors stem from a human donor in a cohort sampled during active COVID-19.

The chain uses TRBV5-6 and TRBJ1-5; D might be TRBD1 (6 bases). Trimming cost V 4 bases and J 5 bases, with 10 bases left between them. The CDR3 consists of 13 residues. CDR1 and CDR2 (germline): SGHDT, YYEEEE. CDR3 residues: CASSRQADQPQHF. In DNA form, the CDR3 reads TGTGCCAGCAGCCGACAGGCTGATCAGCCCCAGCATTTT.

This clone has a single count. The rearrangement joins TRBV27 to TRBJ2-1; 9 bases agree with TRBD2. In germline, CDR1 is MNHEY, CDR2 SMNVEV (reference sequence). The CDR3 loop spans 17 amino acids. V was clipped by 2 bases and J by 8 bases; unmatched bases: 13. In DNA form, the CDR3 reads TGTGCCAGCAGTTTACAGAGCTGGGCGGGAGGGATGCATGAGCAGTTCTTC. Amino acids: CASSLQSWAGGMHEQFF.

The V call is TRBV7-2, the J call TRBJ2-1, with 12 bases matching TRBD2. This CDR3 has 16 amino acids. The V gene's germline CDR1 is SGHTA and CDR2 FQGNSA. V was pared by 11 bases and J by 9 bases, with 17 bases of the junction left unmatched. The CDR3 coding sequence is TGTGCCTCCCCGCCGGCTAGCGGGAGGGGAGGGGGTGAGCAGTTCTTC. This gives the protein CASPPASGRGGGEQFF.

The CDR3 loop reads CASTLPQDTQYF. The CDR3 coding sequence is TGTGCCAGCACATTGCCACAGGATACGCAGTATTTT. This chain joins TRBV6-5 and TRBJ2-3, with D uncertain. The germline gives CDR1 MNHEY, CDR2 SVGAGI. This CDR3 contains 12 residues. V was trimmed by 7 bases and J by 6 bases, leaving 11 bases between them.

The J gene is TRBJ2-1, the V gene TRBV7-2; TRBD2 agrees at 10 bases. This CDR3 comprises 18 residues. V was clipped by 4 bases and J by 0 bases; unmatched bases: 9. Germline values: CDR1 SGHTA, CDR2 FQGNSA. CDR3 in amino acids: CASSSEILAGISYNEQFF. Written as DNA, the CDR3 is TGTGCCAGCAGCTCCGAAATACTAGCGGGGATCTCCTACAATGAGCAGTTCTTC.

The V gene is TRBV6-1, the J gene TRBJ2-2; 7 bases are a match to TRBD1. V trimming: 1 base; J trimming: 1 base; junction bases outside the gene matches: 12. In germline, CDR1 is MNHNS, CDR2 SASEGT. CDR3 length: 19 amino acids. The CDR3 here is CASSEEGRGSVGNTGELFF. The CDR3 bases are TGTGCCAGCAGTGAAGAGGGCAGGGGGTCAGTTGGGAACACCGGGGAGCTGTTTTTT.

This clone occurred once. The CDR3 DNA sequence: TGCGCCAGCAGCTTGACGGGACTATCCTACGAGCAGTACTTC. It is translated as CASSLTGLSYEQYF. The chain carries TRBV5-1 and TRBJ2-7, with 7 bases aligning to TRBD2. The germline V gene encodes CDR1 SGHRS and CDR2 YFSETQ. The V segment lost 1 base and the J segment 1 base; nucleotides outside the gene matches: 2. The CDR3 is 14 residues long.

CDR3: CASSLDRSQETQYF. The CDR3 DNA is TGTGCCAGCAGCTTGGATCGGTCACAAGAGACCCAGTACTTC. The rearrangement uses TRBV5-4 and TRBJ2-5; D is ambiguous. V lost 0 bases and J lost 2, with 8 bases in between. The CDR3 sequence is 14 residues long. Per the germline V gene, CDR1 is SGHNT and CDR2 is YYREEE (reference sequence). Full variable domain (outside the CDR3, taken from reference TRBV5-4 and TRBJ2-5): ETGVTQSPTHLIKTRGQQVTLRCSSQSGHNTVSWYQQALGQGPQFIFQYYREEENGRGNFPPRFSGLQFPNYSSELNVNALELDDSALYLCASSLDRSQETQYFGPGTRLLVL.

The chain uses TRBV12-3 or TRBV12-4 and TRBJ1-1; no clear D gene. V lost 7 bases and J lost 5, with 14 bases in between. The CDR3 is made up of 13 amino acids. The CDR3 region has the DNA TGTGCCAGCAATCCCCAGGTGATGACTGAAGCTTTCTTT. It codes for CASNPQVMTEAFF.

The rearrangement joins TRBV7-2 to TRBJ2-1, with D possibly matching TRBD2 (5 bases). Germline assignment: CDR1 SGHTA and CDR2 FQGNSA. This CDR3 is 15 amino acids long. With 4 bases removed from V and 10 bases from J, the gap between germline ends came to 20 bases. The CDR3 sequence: CASSSQAASRGEQFF. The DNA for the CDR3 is TGTGCCAGCAGCTCTCAGGCGGCTTCCAGAGGGGAGCAGTTCTTC.

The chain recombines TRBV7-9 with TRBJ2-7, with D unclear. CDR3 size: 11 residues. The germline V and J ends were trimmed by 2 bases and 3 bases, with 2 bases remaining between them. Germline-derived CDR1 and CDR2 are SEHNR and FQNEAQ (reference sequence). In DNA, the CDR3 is TGTGCCAGCAGCTTACACTACGAGCAGTACTTC. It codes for CASSLHYEQYF.

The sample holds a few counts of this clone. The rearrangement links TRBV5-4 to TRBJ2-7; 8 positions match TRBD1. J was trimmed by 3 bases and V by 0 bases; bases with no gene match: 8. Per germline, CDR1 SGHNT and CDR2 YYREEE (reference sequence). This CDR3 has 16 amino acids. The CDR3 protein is CASSLGRQGRGYEQYF. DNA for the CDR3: TGTGCCAGCAGCTTGGGAAGACAGGGGCGTGGCTACGAGCAGTACTTC.